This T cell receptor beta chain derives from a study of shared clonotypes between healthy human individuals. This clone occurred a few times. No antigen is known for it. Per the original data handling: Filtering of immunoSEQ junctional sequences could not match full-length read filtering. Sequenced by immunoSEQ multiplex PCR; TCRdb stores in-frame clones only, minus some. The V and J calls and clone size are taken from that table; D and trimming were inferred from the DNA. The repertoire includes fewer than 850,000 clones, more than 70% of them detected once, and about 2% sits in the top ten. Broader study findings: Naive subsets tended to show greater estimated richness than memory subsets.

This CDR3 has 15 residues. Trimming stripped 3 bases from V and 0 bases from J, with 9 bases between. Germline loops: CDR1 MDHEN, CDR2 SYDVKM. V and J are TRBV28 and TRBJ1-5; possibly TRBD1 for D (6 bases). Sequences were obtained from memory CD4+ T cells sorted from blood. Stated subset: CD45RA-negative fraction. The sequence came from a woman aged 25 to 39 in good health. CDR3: CASSFGGNSNQPQHF. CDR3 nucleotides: TGTGCCAGCAGTTTCGGGGGCAATAGCAATCAGCCCCAGCATTTT.